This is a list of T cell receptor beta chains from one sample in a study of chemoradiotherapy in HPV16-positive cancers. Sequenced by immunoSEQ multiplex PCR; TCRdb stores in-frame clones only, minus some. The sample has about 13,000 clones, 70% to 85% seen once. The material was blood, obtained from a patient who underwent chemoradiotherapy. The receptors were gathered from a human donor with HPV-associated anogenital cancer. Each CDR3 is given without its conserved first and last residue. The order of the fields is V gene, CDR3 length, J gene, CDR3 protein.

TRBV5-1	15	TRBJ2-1	ASSLARGASGVNEQF
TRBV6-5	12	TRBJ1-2	ASSFTASLYGYT
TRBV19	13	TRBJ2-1	ASRANRDAYNEQF
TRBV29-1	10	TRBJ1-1	SVVYGGTEAF
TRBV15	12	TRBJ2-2	ATSRDRTVGELF
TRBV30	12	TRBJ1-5	AWRKGGGNQPQH
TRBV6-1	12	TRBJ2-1	ASIRDTSYNEQF
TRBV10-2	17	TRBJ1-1	ASSETAGGRRAGNTEAF
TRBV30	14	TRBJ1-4	AWNLGSRTGNEKLF
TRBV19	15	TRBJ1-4	ASSTPRTGGPNEKLF
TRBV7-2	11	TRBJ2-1	ASRKTRDNEQF
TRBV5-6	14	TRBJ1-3	ASSLGQASSGNTIY
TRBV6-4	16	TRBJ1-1	ASSDYPVLGQANTEAF
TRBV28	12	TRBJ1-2	ASSSSTGNYGYT
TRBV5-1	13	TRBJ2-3	ASSLDSGQTDTQY
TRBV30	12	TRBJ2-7	AWNPGGPRDEQY
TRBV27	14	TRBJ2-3	ASSTPKRGGRDTQY
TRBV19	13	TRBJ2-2	ASSGGGSRTGELF
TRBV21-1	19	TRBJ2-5	ASSRRRQLLAGGYLQETQY
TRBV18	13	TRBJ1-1	ASSPPKGTGSEAF
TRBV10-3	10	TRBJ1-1	ATRPGGTEAF
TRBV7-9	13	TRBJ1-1	ASSLAQGKITEAF
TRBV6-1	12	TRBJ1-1	ASSERSKGAEAF
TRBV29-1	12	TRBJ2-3	SVSTGLYTDTQY
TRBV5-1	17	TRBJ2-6	ASSPRTSGGHSGANVLT
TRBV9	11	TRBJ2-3	ASSEPAGVAQY
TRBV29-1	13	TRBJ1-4	SVENPTMMGEKLF
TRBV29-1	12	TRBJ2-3	SVFTGTSVVTQY
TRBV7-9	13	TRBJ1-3	ASSSWMSSGNTIY
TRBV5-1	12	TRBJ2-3	ASSLRLETDTQY
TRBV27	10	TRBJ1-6	ASSFRGSPLH
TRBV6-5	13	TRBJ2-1	ASSYDQRGAGEQF
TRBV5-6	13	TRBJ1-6	ASSQGDRANSPLH
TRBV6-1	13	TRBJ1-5	ASSEGTGGVQPQH
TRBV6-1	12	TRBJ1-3	ASRDLLPPHAIY
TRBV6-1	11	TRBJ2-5	ASMVDSQETQY